This T cell receptor (beta chain) was identified during a study of blood T cell repertoires in COVID-19. Background on the study: The United States, Italy and Spain were the sources of the acute and convalescent COVID-19 samples.

Clones were read by immunoSEQ multiplex PCR, and TCRdb kept only the in-frame ones, dropping some. The data show 200,000 to 250,000 clones, almost 90% seen once. V lost 3 bases to trimming and J lost 8 bases; unmatched junction nucleotides: 8. The CDR3 runs 15 residues. Germline V gene lookup returns CDR1 KGHDR and CDR2 SFDVKD. The sequence derives from a man aged 18 to 29 with active or convalescent COVID-19. J is TRBJ2-1 and V is TRBV24-1; 8 positions match TRBD2. The sample was peripheral blood. CDR3 loop: CATSDPGTRKDEQFF. The DNA for the CDR3 is TGTGCCACCAGTGATCCTGGGACTAGGAAGGATGAGCAGTTCTTC.